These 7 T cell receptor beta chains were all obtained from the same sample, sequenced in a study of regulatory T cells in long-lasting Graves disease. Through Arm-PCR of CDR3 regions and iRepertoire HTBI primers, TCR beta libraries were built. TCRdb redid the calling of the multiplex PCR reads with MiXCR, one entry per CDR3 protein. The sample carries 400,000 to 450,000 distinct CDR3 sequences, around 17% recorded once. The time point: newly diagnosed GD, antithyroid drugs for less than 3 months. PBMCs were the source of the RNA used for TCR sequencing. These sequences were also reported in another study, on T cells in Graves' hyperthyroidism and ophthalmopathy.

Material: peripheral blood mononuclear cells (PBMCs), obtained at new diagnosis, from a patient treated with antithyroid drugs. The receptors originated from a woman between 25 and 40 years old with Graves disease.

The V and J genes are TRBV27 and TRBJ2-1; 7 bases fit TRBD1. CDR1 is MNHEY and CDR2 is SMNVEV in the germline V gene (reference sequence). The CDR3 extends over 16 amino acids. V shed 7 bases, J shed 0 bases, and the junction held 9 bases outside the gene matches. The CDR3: CASTTEQGSSYNEQFF. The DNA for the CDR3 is TGTGCCAGCACGACTGAACAGGGGAGCTCCTACAATGAGCAGTTCTTC.

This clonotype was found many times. CDR3 sequence reads: CASSRDYTGSYEQYF. In DNA form, the CDR3 reads TGTGCCAGCAGCCGAGACTACACCGGCTCCTACGAGCAGTACTTC. This chain links TRBV3-1 with TRBJ2-7; tentative D call: TRBD2 (5 bases). The CDR3 is 15 residues long. Trimming took off 4 bases at V and 0 bases at J, with 13 bases between the two ends. Germline V lookup: CDR1 LGHDT, CDR2 YNNKEL (reference sequence).

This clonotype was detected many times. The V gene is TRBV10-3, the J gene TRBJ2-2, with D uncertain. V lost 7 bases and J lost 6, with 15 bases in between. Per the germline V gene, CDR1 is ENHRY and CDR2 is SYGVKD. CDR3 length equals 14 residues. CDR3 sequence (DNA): TGTGCCATCAAAGACCTCGTCGGTTCCGGGGAGCTGTTTTTT. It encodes CAIKDLVGSGELFF.

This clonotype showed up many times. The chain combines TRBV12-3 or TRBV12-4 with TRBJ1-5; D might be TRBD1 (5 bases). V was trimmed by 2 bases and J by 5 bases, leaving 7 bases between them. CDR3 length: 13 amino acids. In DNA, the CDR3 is TGTGCCAGCAGTTTATGGGGGGATCAGCCCCAGCATTTT. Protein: CASSLWGDQPQHF.

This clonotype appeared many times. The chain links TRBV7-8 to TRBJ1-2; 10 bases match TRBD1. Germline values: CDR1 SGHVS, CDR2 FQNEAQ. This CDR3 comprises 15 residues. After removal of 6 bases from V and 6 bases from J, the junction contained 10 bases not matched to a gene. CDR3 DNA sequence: TGTGCCAGCAGTCCTGCTCGGACAGGGGGGCATGGCTACACCTTC. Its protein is CASSPARTGGHGYTF. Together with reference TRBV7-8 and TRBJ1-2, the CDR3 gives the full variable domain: GAGVSQSPRYKVAKRGQDVALRCDPISGHVSLFWYQQALGQGPEFLTYFQNEAQLDKSGLPSDRFFAERPEGSVSTLKIQRTQQEDSAVYLCASSPARTGGHGYTFGSGTRLTVV.

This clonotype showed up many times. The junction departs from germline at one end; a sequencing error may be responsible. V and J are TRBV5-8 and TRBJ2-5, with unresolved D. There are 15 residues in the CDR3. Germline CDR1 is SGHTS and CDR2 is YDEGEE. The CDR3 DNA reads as TGTGCCAGCAGCTTGAACTTGGGAAACCAAGGGACCCAGTACTTC. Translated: CASSLNLGNQGTQYF.

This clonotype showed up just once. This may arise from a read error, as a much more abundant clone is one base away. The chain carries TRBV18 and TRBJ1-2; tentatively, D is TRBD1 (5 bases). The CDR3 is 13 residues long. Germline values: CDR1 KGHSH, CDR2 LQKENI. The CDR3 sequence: CASSSRDKVGSTF. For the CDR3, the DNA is TGTGCCAGCTCAAGCAGGGATAAGGTTGGCTCCACCTTC.